What follows are 10 T cell receptor beta chains derived from one specimen sequenced in a study of cytomegalovirus exposure and HLA in healthy donors. In the PCR, 60 Vbeta and 13 Jbeta primers were used. Sequencing used immunoSEQ multiplex PCR; TCRdb keeps in-frame clones, though not all of them. The data show 95,000 to 150,000 clones, with 70% to 75% seen just once and around 4.1% held by the top ten. Sequencing was done on a sample of PBMCs. These receptors all come from a woman aged 40-49 years in good health and CMV-seronegative.

This rearrangement joins TRBV5-1 to TRBJ2-1; D is perhaps TRBD2 (6 bases). The CDR3 has 14 amino acids. With 4 bases removed from V and 4 bases from J, the gap between germline ends came to 12 bases. Germline V gene data show CDR1 as SGHRS and CDR2 as YFSETQ. Here the CDR3 DNA reads TGCGCCAGCAGCCAAGGGACTGCTTACAATGAGCAGTTCTTC. This encodes CASSQGTAYNEQFF. The variable domain in full, completed from reference TRBV5-1 and TRBJ2-1, reads KAGVTQTPRYLIKTRGQQVTLSCSPISGHRSVSWYQQTPGQGLQFLFEYFSETQRNKGNFPGRFSGRQFSNSRSEMNVSTLELGDSALYLCASSQGTAYNEQFFGPGTRLTVL.

This chain connects TRBV4-1 to TRBJ2-5; 9 nucleotides agree with TRBD2. The length of the CDR3 is 15 residues. The V gene end was trimmed by 3 bases and the J gene end by 5 bases; junction bases not matched to a gene: 7. Germline assignment: CDR1 MGHRA and CDR2 YSYEKL. CDR3 nucleotides: TGCGCCAGCAGCCAGCCCCTAGCGGGGAGTGAGACCCAGTACTTC. As protein: CASSQPLAGSETQYF.

The V gene is TRBV5-8, the J gene TRBJ2-3; tentative D call: TRBD2 (6 bases). The CDR3 length is 15 residues. V was cut by 1 base and J by 5 bases, with 14 bases left in between. In germline, CDR1 is SGHTS, CDR2 YDEGEE. This CDR3 is CASSLWLRRGDTQYF. Written as DNA, the CDR3 is TGTGCCAGCAGCTTGTGGCTGCGGAGGGGAGATACGCAGTATTTT.

This chain links TRBV5-6 with TRBJ1-1, with TRBD1 as a possible D gene (5 bases). V was cut by 0 bases and J by 3 bases, with 21 bases left in between. Germline-derived CDR1 and CDR2 are SGHDT and YYEEEE. The CDR3 sequence is 18 residues long. The CDR3 reads CASSLGGYRQNTDTEAFF. The CDR3 DNA reads TGTGCCAGCAGCTTGGGGGGATATAGACAGAATACTGACACTGAAGCTTTCTTT.

The V gene is TRBV4-3, the J gene TRBJ1-1; D is unclear. CDR1 and CDR2 from the germline V gene are LGHNA and YSLEER. Trimming shortened V by 4 bases and J by 1 base, and 7 bases separated the two germline ends. The CDR3 extends over 13 amino acids. CDR3 amino acids: CASSPDWNTEAFF. The DNA for the CDR3 is TGCGCCAGCAGCCCGGACTGGAACACTGAAGCTTTCTTT.

This clone showed up just a few times. The J gene is TRBJ2-4, the V gene TRBV5-5; the D gene is possibly TRBD1 (6 bases). The CDR3 spans 16 residues. Germline V gives CDR1 SGHKS, CDR2 YYEKEE (reference sequence). With 4 bases removed from V and 0 bases from J, the gap between germline ends came to 14 bases. DNA of the CDR3: TGTGCCAGCAGCCCAGGACAGCATTTAGCCAAAAACATTCAGTACTTC. Residues: CASSPGQHLAKNIQYF.

This chain connects TRBV27 to TRBJ1-2; D gene uncertain. The CDR3 has 13 amino acids. Per germline, CDR1 MNHEY and CDR2 SMNVEV (reference sequence). With 6 bases removed from V and 4 bases from J, the gap between germline ends came to 12 bases. This CDR3 is CASSPGLSYGYTF. DNA for the CDR3: TGTGCCAGCAGCCCGGGGTTGAGCTATGGCTACACCTTC.

The J gene is TRBJ2-3, the V gene TRBV28, with D hard to call. V was pared by 4 bases and J by 4 bases, with 3 bases between. CDR1 and CDR2 from the germline V gene are MDHEN and SYDVKM. The CDR3 spans 11 residues. CDR3 DNA: TGTGCCAGCAGTTCTCCAGATACGCAGTATTTT. This gives the protein CASSSPDTQYF. Complete variable domain (other parts from reference TRBV28 and TRBJ2-3): DVKVTQSSRYLVKRTGEKVFLECVQDMDHENMFWYRQDPGLGLRLIYFSYDVKMKEKGDIPEGYSVSREKKERFSLILESASTNQTSMYLCASSSPDTQYFGPGTRLTVL.

The chain couples TRBV6-6 to TRBJ2-1, with 9 bases aligning to TRBD2. V lost 10 bases and J lost 5; bases outside the gene matches: 6. The CDR3 runs 13 residues. Germline CDR1 and CDR2: MNHNY and SVGAGI (reference sequence). CDR3 sequence: CATWASGDNEQFF. DNA for the CDR3: TGTGCCACCTGGGCTAGCGGGGACAATGAGCAGTTCTTC.

This rearrangement joins TRBV7-8 to TRBJ2-4; tentatively, D is TRBD2 (6 bases). CDR3 length equals 14 residues. V lost 3 bases to trimming and J lost 2 bases, with 8 bases between them. CDR1 and CDR2 (germline): SGHVS, FQNEAQ. The CDR3: CASSFGGTKNIQYF. CDR3 coding DNA: TGTGCCAGCAGCTTCGGGGGAACCAAAAACATTCAGTACTTC.